This entry features one T cell receptor (beta chain) sequence. V was cut by 8 bases and J by 2 bases, with 10 bases left in between. Germline CDR1 is SNHLY and CDR2 is FYNNEI. There are 13 residues in the CDR3. The data stem from a study of blood T cell repertoires in COVID-19. Overall study context: Acute-phase and convalescent COVID-19 samples originated in the United States, Italy and Spain. PBMCs, B-cell-depleted T cells, or T cells provided the cDNA or gDNA that made up the material.

Using immunoSEQ multiplex PCR, the repertoire was profiled, and TCRdb retains in-frame clones only, with some absent. The table includes fewer than 200,000 clones, 80% detected once. The chain uses TRBV2 and TRBJ1-5; possible D gene TRBD1, 5 bases. This TCR was sampled from a man in his fifties or sixties with acute or convalescent COVID-19. Input material: peripheral blood. The CDR3 nucleotides are TGTGCCAGCGGGGAGGGGCGCAATCAGCCCCAGCATTTT. Protein: CASGEGRNQPQHF.